Listed below are T cell receptor beta chains from one sample, sequenced in a study of blood T cell repertoires in COVID-19. This table comes from immunoSEQ multiplex PCR, and its TCRdb copy is limited to in-frame clones, with some not included. Of over 130,000 clones listed, about 80% are singletons. Material for sequencing was peripheral blood. The receptors were sampled from a woman in her fifties or sixties with acute or convalescent COVID-19. Each CDR3 is given with its conserved first and last residue. The order of the fields is clone size, V gene, J gene, D gene, CDR3 DNA, CDR3 protein. The D gene is left open where the match is weak. The size field is filled for only some rows; it gives once, few, many or a size class.

clone_size: -; v_call: TRBV10-3; j_call: TRBJ1-1; d_call: TRBD1; cdr3_nt: TGTGCCATCAGCTTTCAGGGGGCAGACACTGAAGCTTTCTTT; cdr3_aa: CAISFQGADTEAFF
clone_size: -; v_call: TRBV28; j_call: TRBJ1-4; d_call: TRBD1; cdr3_nt: TGTGCCAGCAGAGGGGGACAGGGAGTAGAAAAACTGTTTTTT; cdr3_aa: CASRGGQGVEKLFF
clone_size: -; v_call: TRBV30; j_call: TRBJ2-4; d_call: TRBD2; cdr3_nt: TGTGCCTGGAGTGCCCGTCTAGCGGGAGGGCCCGTCAAAAACATTCAGTACTTC; cdr3_aa: CAWSARLAGGPVKNIQYF
clone_size: once; v_call: TRBV3-1/TRBV3-2; j_call: TRBJ2-2; d_call: TRBD2; cdr3_nt: TGTGCCAGCAGCCAAGTTAGCGGGAGGACGAACACCGGGGAGCTGTTTTTT; cdr3_aa: CASSQVSGRTNTGELFF
clone_size: -; v_call: TRBV28; j_call: TRBJ2-1; d_call: -; cdr3_nt: TGTGCCAGCAGTTCCCCGCCCCCGGGCTCCTACAATGAGCAGTTCTTC; cdr3_aa: CASSSPPPGSYNEQFF
clone_size: -; v_call: TRBV27; j_call: TRBJ2-7; d_call: TRBD2; cdr3_nt: TGTGCCAGCAGTTTAAGGCTAGCGGGATTCGAGCAGTACTTC; cdr3_aa: CASSLRLAGFEQYF
clone_size: -; v_call: TRBV5-1; j_call: TRBJ2-5; d_call: TRBD2; cdr3_nt: TGCGCCAGCAGCTTGGGCCTAGCGGGAATACAAGAGACCCAGTACTTC; cdr3_aa: CASSLGLAGIQETQYF
clone_size: -; v_call: TRBV9; j_call: TRBJ2-5; d_call: TRBD1; cdr3_nt: TGTGCCAGCAGCGTAGGTACTTCAGGGGGCAGCGAGACCCAGTACTTC; cdr3_aa: CASSVGTSGGSETQYF
clone_size: -; v_call: TRBV6-5; j_call: TRBJ1-5; d_call: -; cdr3_nt: TGTGCCAGCAGTTTTCCACAGGACGGCCAGCCCCAGCATTTT; cdr3_aa: CASSFPQDGQPQHF
clone_size: -; v_call: TRBV18; j_call: TRBJ1-6; d_call: TRBD1; cdr3_nt: TGTGCCAGCCGAGGACAGGATCTTCAGAATTCACCCCTCCACTTT; cdr3_aa: CASRGQDLQNSPLHF
clone_size: -; v_call: TRBV3-1/TRBV3-2; j_call: TRBJ1-2; d_call: -; cdr3_nt: TGTGCCAGCAGCCAAGGGACAGCCCCAGGGTCCGGCTACACCTTC; cdr3_aa: CASSQGTAPGSGYTF
clone_size: -; v_call: TRBV28; j_call: TRBJ2-7; d_call: TRBD1; cdr3_nt: TGTGCCAGCAGTCAGAGACAGGGGTCCTACGAGCAGTACTTC; cdr3_aa: CASSQRQGSYEQYF
clone_size: -; v_call: TRBV7-8; j_call: TRBJ1-1; d_call: -; cdr3_nt: TGTGCCAGCAGCTTCAGTGCGAACACTGAAGCTTTCTTT; cdr3_aa: CASSFSANTEAFF
clone_size: -; v_call: TRBV5-1; j_call: TRBJ2-7; d_call: -; cdr3_nt: TGCGCCAGCAGCTTGGGACAGGAGACCTACGAGCAGTACTTC; cdr3_aa: CASSLGQETYEQYF
clone_size: -; v_call: TRBV5-1; j_call: TRBJ2-3; d_call: -; cdr3_nt: TGCGCCAGCAGCTACGGTCGGGGAACAGATACGCAGTATTTT; cdr3_aa: CASSYGRGTDTQYF
clone_size: few; v_call: TRBV6-5; j_call: TRBJ1-1; d_call: -; cdr3_nt: TGTGCCAGCAGTTACTCGCTGGCCGGGACTGAAGCTTTCTTT; cdr3_aa: CASSYSLAGTEAFF
clone_size: -; v_call: TRBV5-1; j_call: TRBJ2-5; d_call: TRBD2; cdr3_nt: TGCGCCAGCAGCTTGGAAGTCAGGACTAGCGGGATAGAGACCCAGTACTTC; cdr3_aa: CASSLEVRTSGIETQYF
clone_size: -; v_call: TRBV7-2; j_call: TRBJ1-2; d_call: -; cdr3_nt: TGTGCCAGCAGCATCCTTAGGAGTTCAGGGAATGGCTACACCTTC; cdr3_aa: CASSILRSSGNGYTF
clone_size: -; v_call: TRBV6-1; j_call: TRBJ1-2; d_call: -; cdr3_nt: TGTGCCAGCAGTGAAGAAAGGAGATCCTATGGCTACACCTTC; cdr3_aa: CASSEERRSYGYTF
clone_size: -; v_call: TRBV6-1; j_call: TRBJ1-2; d_call: -; cdr3_nt: TGTGCCAGCAGTGAAGTACAGGCAAACTATGGCTACACCTTC; cdr3_aa: CASSEVQANYGYTF
clone_size: -; v_call: TRBV9; j_call: TRBJ2-2; d_call: TRBD2; cdr3_nt: TGTGCCAGCAGCCCCGGGGGCGGGAGGACCGGGGAGCTGTTTTTT; cdr3_aa: CASSPGGGRTGELFF
clone_size: -; v_call: TRBV6-2/TRBV6-3; j_call: TRBJ1-2; d_call: -; cdr3_nt: TGTGCCAGCAGTTACTCGACAGGAACTAACTATGGCTACACCTTC; cdr3_aa: CASSYSTGTNYGYTF
clone_size: -; v_call: TRBV10-3; j_call: TRBJ1-1; d_call: -; cdr3_nt: TGTGCCATCAGTGAGGGCCTTAACACTGAAGCTTTCTTT; cdr3_aa: CAISEGLNTEAFF
clone_size: -; v_call: TRBV30; j_call: TRBJ2-1; d_call: -; cdr3_nt: TGTGCCTGGATTGATCGAGGGCGGGGAAGGACCTACAATGAGCAGTTCTTC; cdr3_aa: CAWIDRGRGRTYNEQFF
clone_size: -; v_call: TRBV5-4; j_call: TRBJ1-6; d_call: TRBD1; cdr3_nt: TGTGCCAGCAGCGGTGCGCTGGGACAGGGACCGGTACCCCTCCACTTT; cdr3_aa: CASSGALGQGPVPLHF
clone_size: -; v_call: TRBV11-2; j_call: TRBJ1-2; d_call: -; cdr3_nt: TGTGCCAGCAGCTTGGAGACAGGACCCTATGGCTACACCTTC; cdr3_aa: CASSLETGPYGYTF
clone_size: -; v_call: TRBV23-1; j_call: TRBJ1-1; d_call: -; cdr3_nt: TGCGCCAGCAGTCACGGGAAGGGCAGGGGCCCGCGGTGGCGGCCGAGCACTGAAGCTTTCTTT; cdr3_aa: CASSHGKGRGPRWRPSTEAFF
clone_size: -; v_call: TRBV5-1; j_call: TRBJ2-2; d_call: TRBD2; cdr3_nt: TGCGCCAGCAGCAAGCAATGGTTAGCGGGGAGGACCGGGGAGCTGTTTTTT; cdr3_aa: CASSKQWLAGRTGELFF
clone_size: -; v_call: TRBV5-1; j_call: TRBJ2-1; d_call: -; cdr3_nt: TGCGCCAGCAGCTTGTTGGCGACCGGGTCCACCGGCAATGAGCAGTTCTTC; cdr3_aa: CASSLLATGSTGNEQFF
clone_size: -; v_call: TRBV21-1; j_call: TRBJ2-2; d_call: -; cdr3_nt: TGTGCCAGCAGCAAGCTCCTGCCGGGGGGACTCTTGAACACCGGGGAGCTGTTTTTT; cdr3_aa: CASSKLLPGGLLNTGELFF